This T cell receptor beta chain is drawn from a study of post-analysis software for immune sequencing data. Study-wide background: Both relapsing-remitting and secondary progressive multiple sclerosis featured among the disease courses, as did progressive-relapsing multiple sclerosis. Notes on the study in general: People with multiple sclerosis had a significantly lower normalized Chao1 diversity than controls did. Those samples that were prepared in the same batch co-clustered strongly by F measure. Patients had higher frequencies than controls of about five TRBV segments, including TRBV5-6, TRBV5-1 and TRBV20-1.

Trimming removed 2 bases from V and 0 bases from J, with 5 bases in between. The germline V gene has CDR1 DFQATT and CDR2 SNEGSKA (reference sequence). The CDR3 is 13 residues long. This clonotype was detected only once. The antigen remains undetermined. Unique molecular identifiers were present in the TCR beta cDNA libraries. TCRdb called the PCR reads again in MiXCR, with one record for every CDR3 protein. The sample shows about 620,000 distinct CDR3 sequences, roughly 47% of them seen only once. Material for sequencing was blood. The sequence was obtained from a girl aged 10-17 years with multiple sclerosis. J is TRBJ2-1 and V is TRBV20-1; D is uncertain. The CDR3 DNA reads TGCAGTGCTAGACAGAGCTCCTACAATGAGCAGTTCTTC. It specifies CSARQSSYNEQFF.